These 25 T cell receptor beta chains were sequenced from one sample in a study of T cells after posttransplantation cyclophosphamide. Generated by immunoSEQ multiplex PCR, the TCRdb table keeps only in-frame clones and is missing some. The sample offers about 12,000 clones and no singletons, the top ten holding 6% to 9.5%. Sequencing was done on a sample of PBMCs. These receptors all come from a middle-aged woman in good health, CMV-negative, and a related stem cell transplant donor.

This clone was detected many times. This chain connects TRBV7-2 to TRBJ2-2; TRBD1 matches 8 bases. The CDR3 consists of 16 residues. The ends lost 3 bases at V and 4 bases at J; junction bases unmatched: 7. Per germline, CDR1 SGHTA and CDR2 FQGNSA. CDR3 coding DNA: TGTGCCAGCAGCTTTTCAGGGGGCGGCGGCACCGGGGAGCTGTTTTTT. This translates into CASSFSGGGGTGELFF.

In this sample, this clone turned up many times. The J gene is TRBJ2-2, the V gene TRBV2; D is possibly TRBD1 (6 bases). V was clipped by 3 bases and J by 5 bases, with 13 bases between them. The CDR3 is 15 residues long. Germline V gene sequence: CDR1 SNHLY, CDR2 FYNNEI. CDR3: CASSEKLRGTGELFF. Here the CDR3 DNA reads TGTGCCAGCAGTGAGAAGCTCAGGGGTACCGGGGAGCTGTTTTTT.

The table lists this clone with many counts. V and J are TRBV7-9 and TRBJ1-1; no definite D call. The germline V gene has CDR1 SEHNR and CDR2 FQNEAQ (reference sequence). V was trimmed by 3 bases and J by 6 bases, leaving 11 bases between them. The CDR3 contains 13 residues. The CDR3 DNA reads as TGTGCCAGCAGCTTTAATAGTTTGGCTGAAGCTTTCTTT. Its protein product is CASSFNSLAEAFF.

This clone was seen more than once but under ten times. This sequence joins TRBV18 and TRBJ2-3; TRBD1 agrees at 8 bases. The CDR3 sequence is 13 residues long. Germline V lookup: CDR1 KGHSH, CDR2 LQKENI. The CDR3 sequence is CATQGANTDTQYF. The CDR3, as DNA: TGTGCGACTCAGGGGGCGAACACAGATACGCAGTATTTT.

This clone was recorded many times. This rearrangement joins TRBV6-5 to TRBJ1-1; D gene unclear. CDR3 length equals 16 residues. CDR1 MNHEY and CDR2 SVGAGI come from the germline V gene. With 0 bases removed from V and 4 bases from J, the gap between germline ends came to 15 bases. CDR3 protein: CASSYSTYPVLTEAFF. In DNA, the CDR3 is TGTGCCAGCAGTTACTCGACTTACCCAGTACTCACTGAAGCTTTCTTT.

This clone was counted at least ten times. The genes are TRBV6-1 and TRBJ1-3; TRBD1 might be the D (5 bases). V dropped 8 bases and J dropped 3 bases, with 11 bases sitting between them. Germline lookup yields CDR1 MNHNS and CDR2 SASEGT. This CDR3 has 13 amino acids. The CDR3 sequence: CASQGALGNTIYF. The CDR3 coding sequence is TGTGCCAGCCAAGGGGCTCTTGGAAACACCATATATTTT.

There are many counts of this clone. J is TRBJ2-1 and V is TRBV19; 8 nucleotides match TRBD2. The CDR3 consists of 15 residues. CDR1 is LNHDA, CDR2 SQIVND, per germline (reference sequence). J was trimmed by 8 bases and V by 1 base; bases with no gene match: 7. The CDR3, as DNA: TGTGCCAGTAGTATAGGGGTAGGACTAGCCGATGAGCAGTTCTTC. Amino acids: CASSIGVGLADEQFF. Looking up the rest from reference TRBV19 and TRBJ2-1 gives the full variable domain: DGGITQSPKYLFRKEGQNVTLSCEQNLNHDAMYWYRQDPGQGLRLIYYSQIVNDFQKGDIAEGYSVSREKKESFPLTVTSAQKNPTAFYLCASSIGVGLADEQFFGPGTRLTVL.

This clone was detected many times. V usage is TRBV6-6 and J usage is TRBJ1-4, with TRBD1 matching 9 bases. CDR3 length: 15 residues. The ends lost 1 base at V and 5 bases at J; junction bases unmatched: 2. CDR1 and CDR2 (germline): MNHNY, SVGAGI (reference sequence). The CDR3 loop is CASSYYTGGNEKLFF. The DNA of the CDR3 is TGTGCCAGCAGTTACTATACAGGGGGCAATGAAAAACTGTTTTTT.

In its sample, this clone was seen many times. The chain is built from TRBV18 and TRBJ1-1, with a tentative D call TRBD1 (5 bases). Germline assignment: CDR1 KGHSH and CDR2 LQKENI. This CDR3 is 16 amino acids long. Between the trimmed V and J ends, which lost 0 bases and 0 bases, there was a span of 11 bases. DNA for the CDR3: TGTGCCAGCTCACCACCGGCAGCAGGGATGAACACTGAAGCTTTCTTT. This codes for CASSPPAAGMNTEAFF.

This clone has just a few counts. The V call is TRBV29-1, the J call TRBJ2-5; D is ambiguous. V gave up 5 bases and J gave up 5 bases, with 18 bases separating them. CDR3 length equals 14 residues. Germline V gives CDR1 SQVTM, CDR2 ANQGSEA. CDR3 nucleotide sequence: TGCAGCGTTTTGACACGGCATCTTTCGGAGACCCAGTACTTC. This gives the protein CSVLTRHLSETQYF.

This clone was observed at least ten times. The chain employs TRBV6-1 and TRBJ2-5; D is possibly TRBD2 (6 bases). This CDR3 has 12 amino acids. The V end lost 6 bases, the J end lost 8 bases, and 13 bases lay between the germline ends. Germline CDR1 reads MNHNS; CDR2 reads SASEGT. The CDR3 loop reads CASRGTQRTQYF. Here the CDR3 DNA reads TGTGCCAGCAGGGGGACTCAGAGAACCCAGTACTTC.

This clone was seen ten or more times. The chain recombines TRBV13 with TRBJ2-6; 11 positions agree with TRBD1. From germline, CDR1 is PRHDT and CDR2 FYEKMQ (reference sequence). Trimming took 8 bases from V and 3 from J; bases not matched to a gene: 12. The CDR3 consists of 18 residues. CDR3 residues: CASERRGQGARGANVLTF. The DNA of the CDR3 is TGTGCCAGCGAACGTCGAGGACAGGGGGCGCGTGGGGCCAACGTCCTGACTTTC. Using reference TRBV13 and TRBJ2-6 for the parts outside the CDR3, the full variable domain is AAGVIQSPRHLIKEKRETATLKCYPIPRHDTVYWYQQGPGQDPQFLISFYEKMQSDKGSIPDRFSAQQFSDYHSELNMSSLELGDSALYFCASERRGQGARGANVLTFGAGSRLTVL.

The sample holds many counts of this clone. The chain couples TRBV19 to TRBJ2-3; no definite D call. Trimming stripped 3 bases from V and 3 bases from J, with 13 bases between. The CDR3 spans 15 residues. Per germline, CDR1 LNHDA and CDR2 SQIVND (reference sequence). CDR3 coding DNA: TGTGCCAGTAGTATTTGGCCTTATCGAACAGATACGCAGTATTTT. Protein sequence: CASSIWPYRTDTQYF.

This clone was seen at least ten times. The rearrangement joins TRBV5-1 to TRBJ2-1; D is perhaps TRBD1 (5 bases). V lost 4 bases and J 5 bases, leaving 10 bases between the germline ends. The germline CDR1 and CDR2 sequences are SGHRS and YFSETQ. The CDR3 extends over 13 amino acids. The DNA of the CDR3 is TGCGCCAGCAGCCGACAGAATAACAATGAGCAGTTCTTC. It encodes CASSRQNNNEQFF.

In this sample, this clone turned up many times. The rearrangement joins TRBV28 to TRBJ1-1; 7 bases agree with TRBD1. Germline trimming cut 6 bases from V and 2 bases from J; bases unmatched to any gene: 12. This CDR3 has 16 residues. Germline assignment: CDR1 MDHEN and CDR2 SYDVKM. The CDR3 region has the DNA TGTGCCAGCAGGAATACGCCCGGACAGGTAAACACTGAAGCTTTCTTT. Protein product: CASRNTPGQVNTEAFF.

This clone was seen many times. This chain uses TRBV28 with TRBJ2-2; D uncertain. This CDR3 is built from 14 residues. Trimming shortened V by 3 bases and J by 6 bases, and 11 bases separated the two germline ends. Germline assignment: CDR1 MDHEN and CDR2 SYDVKM. In nucleotides, the CDR3 is TGTGCCAGCAGTTTGGTGGCGGTGTCCGGGGAGCTGTTTTTT. As protein: CASSLVAVSGELFF.

This clone was counted at least ten times. This chain uses TRBV12-3 or TRBV12-4 with TRBJ2-1; 12 bases agree with TRBD2. V was pared by 4 bases and J by 9 bases, with 4 bases of the junction left unmatched. The CDR3 runs 14 residues. CDR3 nucleotides: TGTGCCAGCAGTTCGCTAGCGGGAGGGGGTGAGCAGTTCTTC. Protein product: CASSSLAGGGEQFF.

The chain links TRBV5-1 to TRBJ2-7; TRBD2 aligns across 8 bases. The CDR3 loop spans 16 amino acids. V shed 4 bases and J 9 bases; nucleotides not matched to a gene: 18. Germline CDR1 SGHRS, CDR2 YFSETQ. CDR3 residues: CASSPGGDDPRRGQYF. CDR3 sequence (DNA): TGCGCCAGCAGCCCCGGGGGGGATGATCCCCGCCGAGGGCAGTACTTC.

This clone showed up just a few times. The genes are TRBV7-2 and TRBJ2-3; no clear D. From germline, CDR1 is SGHTA and CDR2 FQGNSA. V lost 1 base and J 6 bases, leaving 11 bases between the germline ends. The CDR3 totals 14 residues. The CDR3 region is CASSLGLELDTQYF. The CDR3 region has the DNA TGTGCCAGCAGCTTAGGTTTAGAATTGGATACGCAGTATTTT.

This clone was seen ten or more times. The chain has TRBV5-8 and TRBJ2-1; TRBD2 agrees at 7 bases. The CDR3 runs to 16 residues. Germline loops: CDR1 SGHTS, CDR2 YDEGEE. V shed 0 bases, J shed 3 bases, and the junction held 6 bases outside the gene matches. CDR3 loop: CASSLEGGGGYNEQFF. The DNA for the CDR3 is TGTGCCAGCAGCTTGGAAGGTGGGGGGGGCTACAATGAGCAGTTCTTC. Full variable domain (missing parts from reference TRBV5-8 and TRBJ2-1): EAGVTQSPTHLIKTRGQQATLRCSPISGHTSVYWYQQALGLGLQFLLWYDEGEERNRGNFPPRFSGRQFPNYSSELNVNALELEDSALYLCASSLEGGGGYNEQFFGPGTRLTVL.

This clone was observed at least ten times. V usage is TRBV27 and J usage is TRBJ2-1; no reliable D call. Per the germline V gene, CDR1 is MNHEY and CDR2 is SMNVEV (reference sequence). The CDR3 extends over 15 amino acids. Deletions cut 2 bases from V and 2 bases from J, with 10 bases between. CDR3 coding DNA: TGTGCCAGCAGTTTAGTAGCTCCTACCTACAATGAGCAGTTCTTC. It yields the protein CASSLVAPTYNEQFF.

This clone was recorded at least ten times. This sequence joins TRBV15 and TRBJ2-1; TRBD2 matches at 14 bases. Germline CDR1 is LNHNV and CDR2 is YYDKDF (reference sequence). The V gene end was trimmed by 4 bases and the J gene end by 3 bases; junction bases not matched to a gene: 8. This CDR3 is 18 amino acids long. The CDR3 is CATSKQLGTSGGYNEQFF. In nucleotides, the CDR3 is TGTGCCACCAGCAAGCAACTCGGGACTAGCGGGGGCTACAATGAGCAGTTCTTC.

This clone was picked up many times. The chain joins TRBV7-9 to TRBJ2-1; 11 bases map to TRBD2. J was trimmed by 8 bases and V by 6 bases; bases with no gene match: 6. The CDR3 has 14 amino acids. CDR1 and CDR2 (germline): SEHNR, FQNEAQ (reference sequence). The CDR3 DNA sequence: TGTGCCAGCAGTACCACGGGACTAGCGGATGAGCAGTTCTTC. It translates to CASSTTGLADEQFF.

There are many counts of this clone. The V gene is TRBV7-3, the J gene TRBJ2-7, with TRBD1 matching over 10 bases. The CDR3 is 14 residues long. The V gene end was trimmed by 2 bases and the J gene end by 4 bases; junction bases not matched to a gene: 2. In germline, CDR1 is SGHTA, CDR2 FQGTGA. CDR3 amino acids: CASSLDRGPYEQYF. The DNA of the CDR3 is TGTGCCAGCAGCTTAGACAGGGGGCCTTACGAGCAGTACTTC.

This clone was detected ten times or more. This chain uses TRBV10-2 with TRBJ2-5; 9 nucleotides match TRBD2. CDR3 length: 15 amino acids. Germline V gives CDR1 WSHSY, CDR2 SAAADI. The V gene end was trimmed by 0 bases and the J gene end by 4 bases; junction bases not matched to a gene: 3. CDR3 DNA sequence: TGCGCCAGCAGTGAGTCTGGCGGGGGGGCAGAGACCCAGTACTTC. Its protein is CASSESGGGAETQYF.